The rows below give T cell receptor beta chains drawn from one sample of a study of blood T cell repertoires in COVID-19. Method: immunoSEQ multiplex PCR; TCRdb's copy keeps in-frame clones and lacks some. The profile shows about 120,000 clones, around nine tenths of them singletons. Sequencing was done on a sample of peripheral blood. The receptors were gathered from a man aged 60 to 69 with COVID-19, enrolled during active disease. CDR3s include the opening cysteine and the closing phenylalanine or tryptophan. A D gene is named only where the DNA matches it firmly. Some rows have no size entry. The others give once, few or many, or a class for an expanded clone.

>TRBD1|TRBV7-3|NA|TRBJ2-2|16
CASSFDRGQSTGELFF
TGTGCCAGCAGCTTTGACAGGGGGCAGAGCACCGGGGAGCTGTTTTTT
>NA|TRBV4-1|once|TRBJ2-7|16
CASSQERSVTSYEQYF
TGCGCCAGCAGCCAAGAAAGGAGCGTGACTTCCTACGAGCAGTACTTC
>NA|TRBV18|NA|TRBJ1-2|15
CASSPLGQTMMVYTF
TGTGCCAGCTCACCACTAGGACAGACGATGATGGTCTACACCTTC
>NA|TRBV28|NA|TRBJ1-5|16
CASSLWIGGSNQPQHF
TGTGCCAGCAGTTTATGGATAGGAGGGAGCAATCAGCCCCAGCATTTT
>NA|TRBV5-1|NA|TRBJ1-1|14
CASSLDSRDGEAFF
TGCGCCAGCAGCTTGGATTCTCGGGATGGGGAAGCTTTCTTT
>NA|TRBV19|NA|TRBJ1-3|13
CASSQEAGSANFF
TGTGCCAGTAGCCAGGAGGCGGGGAGCGCGAATTTTTTT
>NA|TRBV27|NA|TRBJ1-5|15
CASSSVLASNQPQHF
TGTGCCAGCAGTTCTGTGTTGGCTAGCAATCAGCCCCAGCATTTT
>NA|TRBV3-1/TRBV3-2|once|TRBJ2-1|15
CASSQDRGPEGEQFF
TGTGCCAGCAGCCAAGATCGTGGACCGGAGGGTGAGCAGTTCTTC
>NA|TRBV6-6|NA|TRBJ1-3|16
CASSTGWTSSGNTIYF
TGTGCCAGCAGTACGGGATGGACGAGCTCTGGAAACACCATATATTTT
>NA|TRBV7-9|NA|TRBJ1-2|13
CASSLGQYYGYTF
TGTGCCAGCAGCTTAGGGCAGTACTATGGCTACACCTTC
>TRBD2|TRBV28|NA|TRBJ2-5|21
CASSSRAPGLAGGPSRETQYF
TGTGCCAGCAGTTCCCGAGCTCCTGGACTAGCGGGAGGGCCCTCAAGGGAGACCCAGTACTTC
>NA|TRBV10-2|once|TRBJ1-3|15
CASSESGGGGNTIYF
TGCGCCAGCAGTGAGTCGGGCGGAGGTGGAAACACCATATATTTT
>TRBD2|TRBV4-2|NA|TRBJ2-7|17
CASSQDWTSGRKYEQYF
TGTGCCAGCAGCCAAGATTGGACTAGCGGGAGAAAGTACGAGCAGTACTTC
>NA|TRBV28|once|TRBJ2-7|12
CASTQGVYEQYF
TGTGCCAGCACCCAAGGGGTCTACGAGCAGTACTTC
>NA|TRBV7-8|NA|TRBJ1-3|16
CASSSNDRRLGNTIYF
TGTGCCAGCAGCTCAAACGACAGACGCCTCGGAAACACCATATATTTT
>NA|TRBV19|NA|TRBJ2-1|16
CASSIGWQVSNNEQFF
TGTGCCAGTAGTATAGGATGGCAGGTATCCAACAATGAGCAGTTCTTC
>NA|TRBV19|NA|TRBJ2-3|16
CASSIIDGSRTDTQYF
TGTGCCAGTAGTATAATTGACGGGAGCCGCACAGATACGCAGTATTTT
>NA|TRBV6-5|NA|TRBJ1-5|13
CASSSPGNQPQHF
TGTGCCAGCAGTTCCCCGGGCAATCAGCCCCAGCATTTT
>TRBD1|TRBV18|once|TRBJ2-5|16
CASSPRTGGIQETQYF
TGTGCCAGCTCACCGCGGACAGGGGGGATCCAAGAGACCCAGTACTTC
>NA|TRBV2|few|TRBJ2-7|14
CASSRDKLGYEQYF
TGTGCCAGCTCCCGGGACAAATTGGGATACGAGCAGTACTTC
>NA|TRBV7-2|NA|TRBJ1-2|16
CASSLGGWGRRGGYTF
TGTGCCAGCAGCTTAGGCGGATGGGGCAGGAGGGGTGGCTACACCTTC
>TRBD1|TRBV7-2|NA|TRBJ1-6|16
CASSPQGSSYNSPLHF
TGTGCCAGCAGCCCACAGGGGAGCTCCTATAATTCACCCCTCCACTTT
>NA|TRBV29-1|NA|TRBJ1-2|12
CSVGTANYGYTF
TGCAGCGTTGGGACAGCAAACTATGGCTACACCTTC
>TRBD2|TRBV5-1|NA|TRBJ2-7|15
CASSLVAGETYEQYF
TGCGCCAGCAGCTTGGTAGCGGGAGAGACCTACGAGCAGTACTTC
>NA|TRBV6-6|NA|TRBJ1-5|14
CASSYSIENQPQHF
TGTGCCAGCAGTTACTCGATAGAAAATCAGCCCCAGCATTTT